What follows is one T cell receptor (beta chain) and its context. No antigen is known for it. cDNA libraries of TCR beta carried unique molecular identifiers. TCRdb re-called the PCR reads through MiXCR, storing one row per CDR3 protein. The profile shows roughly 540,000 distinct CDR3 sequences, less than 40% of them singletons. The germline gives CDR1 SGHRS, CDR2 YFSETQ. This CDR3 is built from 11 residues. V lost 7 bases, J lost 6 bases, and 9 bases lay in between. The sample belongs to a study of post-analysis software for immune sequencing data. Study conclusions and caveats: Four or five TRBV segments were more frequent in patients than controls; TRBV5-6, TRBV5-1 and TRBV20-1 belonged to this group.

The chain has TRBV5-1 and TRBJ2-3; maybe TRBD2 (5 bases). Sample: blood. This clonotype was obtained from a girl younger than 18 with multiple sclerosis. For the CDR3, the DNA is TGCGCCAGCGGACTCTTGGATACGCAGTATTTT. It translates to CASGLLDTQYF.